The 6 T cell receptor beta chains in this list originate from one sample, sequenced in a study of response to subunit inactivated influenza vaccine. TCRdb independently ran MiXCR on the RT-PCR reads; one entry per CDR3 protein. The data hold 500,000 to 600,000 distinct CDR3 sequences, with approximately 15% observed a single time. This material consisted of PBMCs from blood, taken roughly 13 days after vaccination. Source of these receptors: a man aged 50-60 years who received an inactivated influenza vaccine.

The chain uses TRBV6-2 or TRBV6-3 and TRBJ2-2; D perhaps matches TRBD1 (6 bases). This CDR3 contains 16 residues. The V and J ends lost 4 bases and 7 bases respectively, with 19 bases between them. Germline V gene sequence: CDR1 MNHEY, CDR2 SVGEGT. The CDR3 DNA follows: TGTGCCAGCAGTTTGACAGGAGACTCCCCCTTCGGGGAGCTGTTTTTT. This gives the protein CASSLTGDSPFGELFF.

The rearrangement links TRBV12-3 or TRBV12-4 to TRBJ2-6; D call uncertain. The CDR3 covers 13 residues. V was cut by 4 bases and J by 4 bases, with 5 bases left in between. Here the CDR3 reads CASSSLGANVLTF. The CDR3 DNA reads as TGTGCCAGCAGTTCTCTAGGGGCCAACGTCCTGACTTTC.

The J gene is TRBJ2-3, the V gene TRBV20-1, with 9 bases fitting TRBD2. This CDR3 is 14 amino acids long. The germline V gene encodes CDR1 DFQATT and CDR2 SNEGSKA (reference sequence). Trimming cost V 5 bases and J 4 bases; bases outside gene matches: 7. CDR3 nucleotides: TGCAGTGCTCTTTCGGGACTAGCAGCAGATACGCAGTATTTT. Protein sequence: CSALSGLAADTQYF.

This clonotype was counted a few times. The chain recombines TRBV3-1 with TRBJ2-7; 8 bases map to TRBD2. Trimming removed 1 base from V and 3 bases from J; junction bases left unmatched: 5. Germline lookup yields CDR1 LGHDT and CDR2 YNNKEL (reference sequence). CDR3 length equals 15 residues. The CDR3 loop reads CASSQVGRGFYEQYF. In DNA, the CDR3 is TGTGCCAGCAGCCAAGTCGGGAGGGGATTCTACGAGCAGTACTTC.

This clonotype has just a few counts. The CDR3 DNA is TGTGCCAGCAGCCCGACAGGGTCCGGTGAGCAGTTCTTC. It specifies CASSPTGSGEQFF. This chain joins TRBV3-1 and TRBJ2-1; 7 bases agree with TRBD1. V shed 4 bases, J shed 9 bases, and the junction held 6 bases outside the gene matches. The CDR3 contains 13 residues. Germline V lookup: CDR1 LGHDT, CDR2 YNNKEL (reference sequence).

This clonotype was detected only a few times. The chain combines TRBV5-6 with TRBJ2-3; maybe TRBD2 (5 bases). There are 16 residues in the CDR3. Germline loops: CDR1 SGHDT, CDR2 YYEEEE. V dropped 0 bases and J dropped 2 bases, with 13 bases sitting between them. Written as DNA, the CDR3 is TGTGCCAGCAGCTTGGAACGCAGGAGGCTCACAGATACGCAGTATTTT. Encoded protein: CASSLERRRLTDTQYF.